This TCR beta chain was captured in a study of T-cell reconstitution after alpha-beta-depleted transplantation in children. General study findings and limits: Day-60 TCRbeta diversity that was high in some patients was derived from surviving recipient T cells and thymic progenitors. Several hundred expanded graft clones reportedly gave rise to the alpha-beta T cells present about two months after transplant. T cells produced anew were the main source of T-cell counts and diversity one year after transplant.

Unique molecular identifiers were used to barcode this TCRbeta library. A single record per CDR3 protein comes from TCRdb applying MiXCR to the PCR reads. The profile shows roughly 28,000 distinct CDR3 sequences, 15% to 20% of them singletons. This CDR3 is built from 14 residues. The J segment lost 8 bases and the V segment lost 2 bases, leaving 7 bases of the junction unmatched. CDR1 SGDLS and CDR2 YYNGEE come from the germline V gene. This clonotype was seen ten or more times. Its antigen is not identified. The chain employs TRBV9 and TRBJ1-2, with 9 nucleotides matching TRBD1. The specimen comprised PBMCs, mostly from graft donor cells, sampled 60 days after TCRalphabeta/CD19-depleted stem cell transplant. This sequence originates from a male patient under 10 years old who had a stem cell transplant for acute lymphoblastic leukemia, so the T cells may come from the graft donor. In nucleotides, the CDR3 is TGTGCCAGCAGCGTGCAGACAGGGGGTACGGGCTACACCTTC. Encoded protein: CASSVQTGGTGYTF.